These 27 T cell receptor beta chains were sequenced from one sample in a study of T cell changes during pregnancy in multiple sclerosis. Sequenced by immunoSEQ multiplex PCR; TCRdb stores in-frame clones only, minus some. The table lists tens of thousands of clones, approximately 91% of them singletons. The sample here was CD4+ T cells from peripheral blood mononuclear cells, taken after pregnancy. The receptor source for this set is a female donor in good health, enrolled as a control in a pregnancy study.

J is TRBJ2-7 and V is TRBV4-1; 11 bases line up with TRBD2. The length of the CDR3 is 16 residues. Germline V lookup: CDR1 MGHRA, CDR2 YSYEKL. Trimming removed 2 bases from V and 4 bases from J; junction bases left unmatched: 7. The CDR3 sequence: CASSQPLAGARYEQYF. The CDR3, as DNA: TGCGCCAGCAGCCAACCACTAGCGGGGGCCAGGTACGAGCAGTACTTC.

This chain connects TRBV28 to TRBJ1-3, with 8 bases identical to TRBD1. Germline V gene sequence: CDR1 MDHEN, CDR2 SYDVKM. CDR3 length: 16 amino acids. The V gene end was trimmed by 5 bases and the J gene end by 0 bases; junction bases not matched to a gene: 6. As DNA, the CDR3 is TGTGCCAGCAGTGTCGACAGGGGCTTCTCTGGAAACACCATATATTTT. It yields the protein CASSVDRGFSGNTIYF.

The V and J genes are TRBV2 and TRBJ1-2; no clear D. The CDR3 loop spans 10 amino acids. Deletions cut 8 bases from V and 8 bases from J, with 9 bases between. The germline CDR1 and CDR2 sequences are SNHLY and FYNNEI. CDR3 in amino acids: CASQAEGYTF. The DNA of the CDR3 is TGTGCCAGCCAAGCGGAGGGCTACACCTTC.

The gene calls are TRBV30 and TRBJ2-3; TRBD2 might be the D (6 bases). Germline CDR1 is GTSNPN and CDR2 is SVGIG (reference sequence). V lost 7 bases and J 2 bases, leaving 19 bases between the germline ends. The CDR3 runs 15 residues. CDR3 protein: CAFSGTQDYTDTQYF. The CDR3 DNA is TGTGCCTTCTCCGGGACTCAGGACTACACAGATACGCAGTATTTT.

The chain joins TRBV5-1 to TRBJ2-6; 7 bases map to TRBD1. The CDR3 is 18 amino acids. Germline V lookup: CDR1 SGHRS, CDR2 YFSETQ. V was pared by 8 bases and J by 0 bases, with 14 bases of the junction left unmatched. The CDR3 region is CASTPPGTAFSGANVLTF. CDR3 bases: TGCGCCAGTACCCCCCCCGGGACAGCATTCTCTGGGGCCAACGTCCTGACTTTC.

This chain links TRBV4-1 with TRBJ1-5; D not resolved. The length of the CDR3 is 16 residues. The V and J ends lost 2 bases and 0 bases respectively, with 11 bases between them. Germline loops: CDR1 MGHRA, CDR2 YSYEKL. This CDR3 reads CASSQSTGDSNQPQHF. In DNA form, the CDR3 reads TGCGCCAGCAGCCAATCGACCGGGGATAGCAATCAGCCCCAGCATTTT.

The chain links TRBV6-4 to TRBJ1-6, with 7 bases matching TRBD1. This CDR3 has 15 amino acids. Trimming cost V 5 bases and J 9 bases; bases outside gene matches: 10. Germline V gene sequence: CDR1 MRHNA, CDR2 SNTAGT. CDR3 loop: CASSPDRAGSSPLHF. DNA of the CDR3: TGTGCCAGCAGTCCCGACAGGGCGGGTAGTTCACCCCTCCACTTT.

This chain links TRBV6-1 with TRBJ2-7; 7 bases align to TRBD1. The V gene end was trimmed by 8 bases and the J gene end by 3 bases; junction bases not matched to a gene: 7. The CDR3 length is 13 residues. Germline V gene data show CDR1 as MNHNS and CDR2 as SASEGT. Here the CDR3 reads CASASTGSYEQYF. DNA of the CDR3: TGTGCCAGCGCCTCGACAGGGAGCTACGAGCAGTACTTC.

This sequence joins TRBV10-1 and TRBJ1-1; tentative D call: TRBD1 (6 bases). The CDR3 is 16 residues long. Trimming took off 5 bases at V and 0 bases at J, with 16 bases between the two ends. The germline CDR1 and CDR2 sequences are WNHNN and SYGVQD (reference sequence). For the CDR3, the DNA is TGCGCCAGCAGTCAGTACTCCGGACAGTTGAACACTGAAGCTTTCTTT. Protein: CASSQYSGQLNTEAFF.

The chain is built from TRBV18 and TRBJ1-1; a weak D match, TRBD1 (6 bases). Between the trimmed V and J ends, which lost 0 bases and 1 base, there was a span of 6 bases. Germline loops: CDR1 KGHSH, CDR2 LQKENI. The length of the CDR3 is 14 residues. The CDR3 here is CASSPPTGNTEAFF. The CDR3 DNA reads as TGTGCCAGCTCACCACCGACAGGGAACACTGAAGCTTTCTTT.

The J gene is TRBJ2-7, the V gene TRBV2, with D possibly TRBD2 on 5 matching bases. Germline lookup yields CDR1 SNHLY and CDR2 FYNNEI. The CDR3 is 13 amino acids. V was pared by 7 bases and J by 3 bases, with 13 bases between. The CDR3 nucleotides read TGTGCCAGCATGAGGCGTGGAGGCTACGAGCAGTACTTC. Translated, it gives CASMRRGGYEQYF.

This CDR3 is CASSVVGGGSLYGYTF. The CDR3 coding sequence is TGTGCCAGCAGCGTAGTGGGCGGGGGATCTCTCTATGGCTACACCTTC. J is TRBJ1-2 and V is TRBV9; possibly TRBD1 for D (5 bases). In germline, CDR1 is SGDLS, CDR2 YYNGEE. This CDR3 has 16 amino acids. Trimming took 0 bases from V and 4 from J, leaving 16 bases between them.

This rearrangement joins TRBV19 to TRBJ2-7; 14 positions match TRBD2. Germline V gene lookup returns CDR1 LNHDA and CDR2 SQIVND (reference sequence). The CDR3 has 18 residues. V lost 7 bases to trimming and J lost 4 bases; unmatched junction nucleotides: 15. CDR3 sequence (DNA): TGTGCCAGTACTCCAAGGGGGACTAGCGGGGGCGGACTGTACGAGCAGTACTTC. Its translation: CASTPRGTSGGGLYEQYF.

This clone turned up a few times. This sequence joins TRBV7-9 and TRBJ1-1; 7 bases map to TRBD1. With V trimmed by 5 bases and J by 3 bases, 9 bases remained unmatched. Germline CDR1 is SEHNR and CDR2 is FQNEAQ (reference sequence). CDR3 length equals 15 residues. The CDR3 DNA sequence: TGTGCCAGCAGCCCCCGGACAGGAGGGGACACTGAAGCTTTCTTT. This translates into CASSPRTGGDTEAFF.

The chain has TRBV7-2 and TRBJ2-7, with 13 bases that match TRBD2. The germline CDR1 and CDR2 sequences are SGHTA and FQGNSA. The CDR3 contains 17 residues. The junction had 7 bases not matched to a gene; V was cut back by 1 base and J by 4 bases. The CDR3 region has the DNA TGTGCCAGCAGCTTAGAGGGGACTAGCGGGACCATTTACGAGCAGTACTTC. It specifies CASSLEGTSGTIYEQYF.

CDR3 in DNA: TGTGCCAGCAGCCCATGGGCGGGACAGGGGAGTTCACCCCTCCACTTT. As protein: CASSPWAGQGSSPLHF. The V call is TRBV7-9, the J call TRBJ1-6, with 10 positions matching TRBD1. V dropped 5 bases and J dropped 9; count of bases not matched to a gene: 10. The CDR3 covers 16 residues. The germline V gene has CDR1 SEHNR and CDR2 FQNEAQ (reference sequence).

This clone showed up just once. This chain uses TRBV27 with TRBJ1-6; a weak D match, TRBD1 (5 bases). This CDR3 comprises 13 residues. Germline V gives CDR1 MNHEY, CDR2 SMNVEV (reference sequence). V was trimmed by 3 bases and J by 9 bases, leaving 9 bases between them. In DNA, the CDR3 is TGTGCCAGCAGTTTGGGGGGGGTTTCACCCCTCCACTTT. This translates into CASSLGGVSPLHF.

V and J are TRBV5-1 and TRBJ1-4, with D tentatively TRBD1 (6 bases). With 0 bases removed from V and 0 bases from J, the gap between germline ends came to 15 bases. The CDR3 loop spans 18 amino acids. Germline V gives CDR1 SGHRS, CDR2 YFSETQ. The CDR3 nucleotides are TGCGCCAGCAGCTTGGGGGGGTACAGGGACGCAACTAATGAAAAACTGTTTTTT. As protein: CASSLGGYRDATNEKLFF.

The rearrangement links TRBV4-1 to TRBJ2-3; TRBD1 might be the D (6 bases). Germline CDR1 is MGHRA and CDR2 is YSYEKL. CDR3 length: 16 amino acids. Trimming removed 2 bases from V and 3 bases from J, with 15 bases in between. CDR3 protein: CASSQPGTPRTDTQYF. In nucleotides, the CDR3 is TGCGCCAGCAGCCAACCCGGGACACCTAGAACAGATACGCAGTATTTT.

The chain recombines TRBV7-2 with TRBJ1-1; possible D gene TRBD1, 5 bases. The CDR3 covers 13 residues. V gave up 8 bases and J gave up 4 bases, with 14 bases separating them. Germline lookup yields CDR1 SGHTA and CDR2 FQGNSA. The DNA for the CDR3 is TGTGCCAGCTGCCTTAGTCAGGGCACTGAAGCTTTCTTT. As protein: CASCLSQGTEAFF.

J is TRBJ2-1 and V is TRBV9, with D unresolved. Trimming cost V 0 bases and J 2 bases, with 15 bases left between them. From germline, CDR1 is SGDLS and CDR2 YYNGEE. This CDR3 has 17 residues. The CDR3: CASSVGPSEFPYNEQFF. CDR3 DNA: TGTGCCAGCAGCGTAGGTCCCAGCGAGTTCCCCTACAATGAGCAGTTCTTC.

The chain combines TRBV10-3 with TRBJ1-1; no clear D. V shed 0 bases and J shed 4 bases, with 9 bases lying between them. CDR3 length: 14 residues. Germline-derived CDR1 and CDR2 are ENHRY and SYGVKD. Here the CDR3 reads CAISESEGTTEAFF. CDR3 sequence (DNA): TGTGCCATCAGTGAGTCTGAGGGTACCACTGAAGCTTTCTTT.

The CDR3 DNA follows: TGTGCCAGCTCACCGGGACAGGGCGGAGGCAATCAGCCCCAGCATTTT. Encoded protein: CASSPGQGGGNQPQHF. The V and J genes are TRBV18 and TRBJ1-5, with 9 bases that match TRBD1. Per the germline V gene, CDR1 is KGHSH and CDR2 is LQKENI. This CDR3 contains 16 residues. The trim removed 3 bases at V and 2 bases at J, leaving 5 bases unmatched.

The V and J genes are TRBV29-1 and TRBJ2-1, with 12 bases lining up with TRBD1. J lost 7 bases, V lost 1 base, and 5 bases had no gene match. Per the germline V gene, CDR1 is SQVTM and CDR2 is ANQGSEA. The CDR3 has 15 amino acids. The CDR3 DNA is TGCAGCGTTGAAGGGGGACAGGGGGCGGGTAATGAGCAGTTCTTC. Translation: CSVEGGQGAGNEQFF.

This chain joins TRBV4-1 and TRBJ1-2, with 8 nucleotides matching TRBD1. This CDR3 is 15 amino acids long. CDR1 and CDR2 from the germline V gene are MGHRA and YSYEKL. V was clipped by 0 bases and J by 5 bases; unmatched bases: 5. CDR3 sequence reads: CASSQDSDRGYGYTF. The CDR3 DNA follows: TGCGCCAGCAGCCAAGATTCCGACAGGGGTTATGGCTACACCTTC.

This clone was counted a few times. The chain uses TRBV28 and TRBJ1-2, with TRBD1 matching 8 bases. Germline loops: CDR1 MDHEN, CDR2 SYDVKM. This CDR3 has 13 residues. J lost 8 bases, V lost 6 bases, and 8 bases had no gene match. The CDR3 DNA sequence: TGTGCCAGCAGCCGGACAGGGTTCTTCGGCTACACCTTC. Encoded protein: CASSRTGFFGYTF.

The rearrangement links TRBV25-1 to TRBJ2-3; D might be TRBD1 (5 bases). V was clipped by 2 bases and J by 6 bases, with 9 bases between them. CDR1 and CDR2 from the germline V gene are MGHDK and SYGVNS. This CDR3 region has 13 residues. DNA for the CDR3: TGTGCCAGCAGTGAAGCCCCAGGGGATACGCAGTATTTT. Protein sequence: CASSEAPGDTQYF.